This is a list of T cell receptor beta chains from one sample in a study of blood T cell repertoires in COVID-19. Profiling relied on immunoSEQ multiplex PCR, and the TCRdb table lists in-frame clones only, not all of them. The data contain almost 65,000 clones, approximately 88% of them singletons. Sequencing used peripheral blood. Receptor source: a woman aged 55-69 years with COVID-19, enrolled during active disease. CDR3s include the opening cysteine and the closing phenylalanine or tryptophan. D genes are given only for firm matches. Not all rows give a size; the values are once, few, many and, for expanded clones, a class.

V gene	D gene	J gene	clone size	CDR3 protein	CDR3 DNA
TRBV6-5	NA	TRBJ2-1	NA	CASSLNGNEQFF	TGTGCCAGCAGTCTAAACGGTAATGAGCAGTTCTTC
TRBV7-9	TRBD1	TRBJ2-7	NA	CASRPGQGKAYEQYF	TGTGCCAGCAGGCCAGGACAGGGGAAAGCCTACGAGCAGTACTTC
TRBV9	TRBD2	TRBJ2-2	once	CASSGPGTRSSPGELFF	TGTGCCAGCAGCGGCCCCGGGACTAGGTCCTCCCCCGGGGAGCTGTTTTTT
TRBV5-1	TRBD1	TRBJ1-2	NA	CASSREDRAYGYTF	TGCGCCAGCAGCCGTGAGGACAGGGCCTATGGCTACACCTTC
TRBV11-2	NA	TRBJ1-6	NA	CASSLGAGGSPLHF	TGTGCCAGCAGCTTGGGGGCAGGAGGATCACCCCTCCACTTT
TRBV7-2	TRBD2	TRBJ2-7	NA	CASSSGTSGYEQYF	TGTGCCAGCAGCTCCGGGACTAGCGGCTACGAGCAGTACTTC
TRBV27	TRBD2	TRBJ2-5	NA	CASSILAGQETQYF	TGTGCCAGCAGTATCCTAGCGGGGCAAGAGACCCAGTACTTC
TRBV30	NA	TRBJ1-5	NA	CAWSEGTPYSNQPQHF	TGTGCCTGGAGCGAGGGAACCCCCTATAGCAATCAGCCCCAGCATTTT
TRBV28	TRBD1	TRBJ1-5	NA	CASSTGGRGQPQHF	TGTGCCAGCAGTACAGGGGGGAGGGGTCAGCCCCAGCATTTT
TRBV10-3	TRBD1	TRBJ1-2	NA	CAISELDRGREGYTF	TGTGCCATCAGTGAGTTGGACAGGGGGCGAGAGGGCTACACCTTC
TRBV19	TRBD2	TRBJ2-2	once	CASSINLGLAGLTGELFF	TGTGCCAGTAGTATAAATCTAGGGCTAGCGGGACTCACCGGGGAGCTGTTTTTT
TRBV20-1	NA	TRBJ2-4	NA	CSAGEGGSRYF	TGCAGTGCTGGGGAGGGGGGGAGCCGGTACTTC
TRBV2	NA	TRBJ2-3	NA	CASCRTPGVLGDTQYF	TGTGCCAGCTGCCGCACTCCAGGGGTTCTGGGAGATACGCAGTATTTT
TRBV5-6	NA	TRBJ2-7	NA	CASSQANSYEQYF	TGTGCCAGCAGCCAGGCAAACTCCTACGAGCAGTACTTC
TRBV6-6	NA	TRBJ2-7	NA	CASSGGTPEQYF	TGTGCCAGCTCCGGCGGCACTCCGGAGCAGTACTTC
TRBV11-3	NA	TRBJ2-7	NA	CASSLVFLEQYF	TGTGCCAGCAGTCTAGTCTTCCTCGAGCAGTACTTC
TRBV6-5	TRBD2	TRBJ2-7	NA	CASRFSGSPTYEQYF	TGTGCCAGCAGATTTAGCGGGAGTCCAACCTACGAGCAGTACTTC
TRBV5-3	TRBD1	TRBJ1-3	NA	CARSFGTDSGNTIYF	TGTGCCAGAAGCTTTGGGACAGACTCTGGAAACACCATATATTTT
TRBV13	NA	TRBJ1-5	NA	CASSLSNNQPQHF	TGTGCCAGCAGCCTGAGTAACAATCAGCCCCAGCATTTT
TRBV7-8	TRBD1	TRBJ1-1	NA	CASSLRPSWVRGREDTEAFF	TGTGCCAGCAGCTTACGGCCTTCCTGGGTCAGGGGGCGAGAGGACACTGAAGCTTTCTTT
TRBV28	NA	TRBJ1-5	NA	CASTMTTSNQPQHF	TGTGCCAGCACCATGACAACTAGCAATCAGCCCCAGCATTTT
TRBV6-5	NA	TRBJ1-2	NA	CASSYLGAVWNYGYTF	TGTGCCAGCAGTTATTTGGGGGCGGTTTGGAACTATGGCTACACCTTC
TRBV19	TRBD1	TRBJ1-5	NA	CASSMRTGLSNQPQHF	TGTGCCAGTAGTATGAGGACAGGTCTTAGCAATCAGCCCCAGCATTTT